Described below is a single T cell receptor (beta chain) sequence and its context. Its specificity is not known. This record belongs to a study of cytomegalovirus exposure and HLA in healthy donors. Across the study: Genotyping of more than 300 donors showed that about 79% belonged to the Caucasian-associated ancestry cluster. Overall study findings and caveats: Presence/absence analysis assumed near-uniform sequencing depth across donors.

In the PCR, 60 Vbeta and 13 Jbeta primers were used. Measured with immunoSEQ multiplex PCR; TCRdb has only the in-frame clones, and not every one. The table records fewer than 200,000 clones, approximately 78% of them present only once. This CDR3 comprises 16 residues. V was pared by 1 base and J by 1 base, with 6 bases of the junction left unmatched. Looked up from germline, CDR1 is SQVTM and CDR2 is ANQGSEA. The clonotype was recovered from a woman in her twenties or thirties in good health and CMV-seropositive. Sequencing was performed on PBMCs. The chain is built from TRBV29-1 and TRBJ1-3; 8 nucleotides agree with TRBD1. CDR3 in DNA: TGCAGCGTTGAAGTCGGTAGGACAGGGTCTGGAAACACCATATATTTT. Translation gives CSVEVGRTGSGNTIYF.